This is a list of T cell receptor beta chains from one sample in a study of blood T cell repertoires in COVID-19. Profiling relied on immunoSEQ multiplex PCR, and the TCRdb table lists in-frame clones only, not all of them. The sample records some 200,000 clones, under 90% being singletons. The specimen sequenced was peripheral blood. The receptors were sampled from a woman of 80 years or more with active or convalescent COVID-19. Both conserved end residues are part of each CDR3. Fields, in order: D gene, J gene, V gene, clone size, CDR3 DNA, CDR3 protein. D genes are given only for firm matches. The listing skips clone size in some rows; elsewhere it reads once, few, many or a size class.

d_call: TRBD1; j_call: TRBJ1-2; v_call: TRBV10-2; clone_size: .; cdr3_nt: TGCGCCAGCAGAACCGGGACAGGGCTTGGGTATGGCTACACCTTC; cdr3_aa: CASRTGTGLGYGYTF
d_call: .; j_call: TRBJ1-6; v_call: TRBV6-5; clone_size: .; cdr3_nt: TGTGCCAGCAGTTACTCGACTACCTACAAACTTTCACCCCTCCACTTT; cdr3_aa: CASSYSTTYKLSPLHF
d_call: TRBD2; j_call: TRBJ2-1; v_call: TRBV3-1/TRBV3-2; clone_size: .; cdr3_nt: TGTGCCAGCAGCCCGTTAGCGGGAATAAGCAATGAGCAGTTCTTC; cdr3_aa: CASSPLAGISNEQFF
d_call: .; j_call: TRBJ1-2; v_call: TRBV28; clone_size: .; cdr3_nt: TGTGCCAGCAGTTTTCGAGACTATGGCTACACCTTC; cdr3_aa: CASSFRDYGYTF
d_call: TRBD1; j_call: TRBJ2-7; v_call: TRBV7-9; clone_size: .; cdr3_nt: TGTGCCAGCAGCTTAGGTTACGGGACAGGGTTCGGGCAGTACTTC; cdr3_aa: CASSLGYGTGFGQYF
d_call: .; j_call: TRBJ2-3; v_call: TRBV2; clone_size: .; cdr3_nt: TGTGCCAGCAGTGAAGGGCTAGACACAGATACGCAGTATTTT; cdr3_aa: CASSEGLDTDTQYF
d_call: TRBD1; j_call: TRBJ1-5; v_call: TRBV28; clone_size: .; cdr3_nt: TGTGCCAGCAGTTCCGGGACAGGGGGCAATCAGCCCCAGCATTTT; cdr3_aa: CASSSGTGGNQPQHF
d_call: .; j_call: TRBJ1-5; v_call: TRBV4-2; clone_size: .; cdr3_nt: TGTGCCAGCAGCCAAGAGGGCATATATAGCAATCAGCCCCAGCATTTT; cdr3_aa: CASSQEGIYSNQPQHF
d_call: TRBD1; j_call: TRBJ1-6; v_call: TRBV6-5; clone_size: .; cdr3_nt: TGTGCCAGCACCCCTGGGGGACAGTATAATTCACCCCTCCACTTT; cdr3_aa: CASTPGGQYNSPLHF
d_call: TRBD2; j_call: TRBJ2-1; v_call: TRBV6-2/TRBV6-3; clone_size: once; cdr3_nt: TGTGCCAGCAGTTACAGTCTAGCGGGGACTTACAATGAGCAGTTCTTC; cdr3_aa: CASSYSLAGTYNEQFF
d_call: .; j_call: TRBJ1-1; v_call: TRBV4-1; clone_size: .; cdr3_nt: TGCGCCAGCAGCCTACAGACAGAGAACACTGAAGCTTTCTTT; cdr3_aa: CASSLQTENTEAFF
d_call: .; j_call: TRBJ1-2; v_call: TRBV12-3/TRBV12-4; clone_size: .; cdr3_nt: TGTGCCAGCAGTTTTACCGGGTATGGCTACACCTTC; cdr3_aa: CASSFTGYGYTF
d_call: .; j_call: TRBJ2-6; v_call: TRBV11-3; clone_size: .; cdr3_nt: TGTGCCAGCAGCCATAAAACAGAGTCCTCTGGGGCCAACGTCCTGACTTTC; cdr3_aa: CASSHKTESSGANVLTF
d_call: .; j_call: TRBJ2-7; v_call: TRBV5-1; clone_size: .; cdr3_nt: TGCGCCAGCAGCTTGTCAGGGGTAGCGAACGAGCAGTACTTC; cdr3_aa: CASSLSGVANEQYF